This is a list of T cell receptor beta chains from one sample in a study of control samples from healthy donors and cancer patients. Using immunoSEQ multiplex PCR, the repertoire was profiled, and TCRdb retains in-frame clones only, with some absent. The top ten clones hold roughly 4.3% of a sample with about 170,000 clones, approximately 92% of them seen once. Sequences were obtained from blood. These receptors all stem from a woman in her sixties in good health. Both conserved end residues are part of each CDR3. Fields, in order: CDR3 length, D gene, J gene, V gene, clone size, CDR3 DNA, CDR3 protein. The D gene is left open where the match is weak. Not every row has a clone size; where given, it reads once, few, many or a size class.

cdr3_length: 16
d_call: NA
j_call: TRBJ1-4
v_call: TRBV28
clone_size: once
cdr3_nt: TGTGCCAGCAGTTTATATTTGGAGGGAACTAATGAAAAACTGTTTTTT
cdr3_aa: CASSLYLEGTNEKLFF

cdr3_length: 14
d_call: NA
j_call: TRBJ1-2
v_call: TRBV10-3
clone_size: NA
cdr3_nt: TGTGCCATCAGTGCTATAGGGGGAGACTATGGCTACACCTTC
cdr3_aa: CAISAIGGDYGYTF

cdr3_length: 12
d_call: NA
j_call: TRBJ2-3
v_call: TRBV4-1
clone_size: NA
cdr3_nt: TGCGCCAGCAGCGCATCTCTAGATACGCAGTATTTT
cdr3_aa: CASSASLDTQYF

cdr3_length: 13
d_call: NA
j_call: TRBJ1-1
v_call: TRBV13
clone_size: NA
cdr3_nt: TGTGCCAGCAGCCGGCGGGGGAACACTGAAGCTTTCTTT
cdr3_aa: CASSRRGNTEAFF

cdr3_length: 13
d_call: TRBD1
j_call: TRBJ1-5
v_call: TRBV6-5
clone_size: NA
cdr3_nt: TGTGCCAGCACTCCACAGGGGTGGCAGCCCCAGCATTTT
cdr3_aa: CASTPQGWQPQHF

cdr3_length: 14
d_call: NA
j_call: TRBJ1-2
v_call: TRBV6-2/TRBV6-3
clone_size: NA
cdr3_nt: TGTGCCAGCAGTTACTCGTGGGGCGGAGATGGCTACACCTTC
cdr3_aa: CASSYSWGGDGYTF

cdr3_length: 16
d_call: NA
j_call: TRBJ1-2
v_call: TRBV6-2/TRBV6-3
clone_size: NA
cdr3_nt: TGTGCCAGCAGTTACTCGATAGTGTTCGGGAATTATGGCTACACCTTC
cdr3_aa: CASSYSIVFGNYGYTF

cdr3_length: 16
d_call: TRBD1
j_call: TRBJ2-2
v_call: TRBV19
clone_size: NA
cdr3_nt: TGTGCCAGTAGTTATGAGACAGGGGCGAACACCGGGGAGCTGTTTTTT
cdr3_aa: CASSYETGANTGELFF

cdr3_length: 15
d_call: TRBD1
j_call: TRBJ2-7
v_call: TRBV6-5
clone_size: NA
cdr3_nt: TGTGCCAGCAGCCCGCCGACAGGGGCCAGTGGCGAGCAGTACTTC
cdr3_aa: CASSPPTGASGEQYF

cdr3_length: 11
d_call: NA
j_call: TRBJ1-1
v_call: TRBV20-1
clone_size: NA
cdr3_nt: TGCAGTGTCGACAGGACGGCTGAAGCTTTCTTT
cdr3_aa: CSVDRTAEAFF

cdr3_length: 16
d_call: TRBD1
j_call: TRBJ1-1
v_call: TRBV25-1
clone_size: NA
cdr3_nt: TGTGCCAGCAGTGACCCGTACAGGGGCCCTGACACTGAAGCTTTCTTT
cdr3_aa: CASSDPYRGPDTEAFF

cdr3_length: 12
d_call: NA
j_call: TRBJ1-6
v_call: TRBV12-3/TRBV12-4
clone_size: NA
cdr3_nt: TGTGCCAGCAGTTTTGAGGGGGGACCCCTCCACTTT
cdr3_aa: CASSFEGGPLHF

cdr3_length: 14
d_call: NA
j_call: TRBJ1-6
v_call: TRBV19
clone_size: NA
cdr3_nt: TGTGCCAGTAGTCCGCCGGGGGGCAACTCACCCCTCCACTTT
cdr3_aa: CASSPPGGNSPLHF

cdr3_length: 15
d_call: NA
j_call: TRBJ1-1
v_call: TRBV5-4
clone_size: NA
cdr3_nt: TGTGCCAGCACCAGGACCGGAACTATGAACACTGAAGCTTTCTTT
cdr3_aa: CASTRTGTMNTEAFF

cdr3_length: 14
d_call: NA
j_call: TRBJ2-5
v_call: TRBV29-1
clone_size: NA
cdr3_nt: TGCAGCGTTGTTCAGGGCATGGGTGAAGAGACCCAGTACTTC
cdr3_aa: CSVVQGMGEETQYF

cdr3_length: 17
d_call: NA
j_call: TRBJ2-1
v_call: TRBV25-1
clone_size: NA
cdr3_nt: TGTGCCAGCAGTCTACCCCTTTGGGGGGGGGCATACAATGAGCAGTTCTTC
cdr3_aa: CASSLPLWGGAYNEQFF